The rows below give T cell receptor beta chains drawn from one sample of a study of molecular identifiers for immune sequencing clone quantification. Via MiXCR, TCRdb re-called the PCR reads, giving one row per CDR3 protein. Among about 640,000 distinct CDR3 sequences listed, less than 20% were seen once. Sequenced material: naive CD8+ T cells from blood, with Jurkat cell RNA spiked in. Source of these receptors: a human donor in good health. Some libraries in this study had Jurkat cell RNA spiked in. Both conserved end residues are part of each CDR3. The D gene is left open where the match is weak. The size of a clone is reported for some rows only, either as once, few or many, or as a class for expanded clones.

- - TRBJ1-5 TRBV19 TGTGCCAGTAGTGGAGGGGTCCCCAATCAGCCCCAGCATTTT CASSGGVPNQPQHF
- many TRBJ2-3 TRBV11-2 TGTGCCAGCAGCTTCTCTGGCTATAGCACAGATACGCAGTATTTT CASSFSGYSTDTQYF
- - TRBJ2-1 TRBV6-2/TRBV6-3 TGTGCCAGCAGCCAACCCAGCTCGGGGTACAATGAGCAGTTCTTC CASSQPSSGYNEQFF
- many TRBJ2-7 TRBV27 TGTGCCAGCAGTTTAATGGGGACACTGACGGGGCAGTACTTC CASSLMGTLTGQYF
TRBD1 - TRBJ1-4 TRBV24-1 TGTGCCACCACCAAGGACAGGGGAGGGGTAGGGGCTAATGAAAAACTGTTTTTT CATTKDRGGVGANEKLFF
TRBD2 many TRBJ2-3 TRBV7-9 TGTGCCAGCAGCTCCCCCCCTAGCGGGAGCACAGATACGCAGTATTTT CASSSPPSGSTDTQYF
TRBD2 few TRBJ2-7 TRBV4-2 TGTGCCAGCAGCCAAGCCACTAGCGGGGGTACCTACGAGCAGTACTTC CASSQATSGGTYEQYF
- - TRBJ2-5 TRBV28 TGTGCCAGCAATCTCCACGCTGTCCAAGAGTCCCAGTACTTC CASNLHAVQESQYF
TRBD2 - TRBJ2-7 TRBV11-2 TGTGCCAGCAGCACGCGACTAGCGCACTACGAGCAGTACTTC CASSTRLAHYEQYF
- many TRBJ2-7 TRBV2 TGTGCCAGCAGGTCCCACGAGCAGTACTTC CASRSHEQYF
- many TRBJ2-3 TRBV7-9 TGTGCCAGCAGCTTAGAAGGAATAGGGACACGGCTTGAAACAGATACGCAGTATTTT CASSLEGIGTRLETDTQYF
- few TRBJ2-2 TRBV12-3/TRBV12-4 TGTGCCAGCAGGGGAGGGACATCCAACACCGGGGAGCTGTTTTTT CASRGGTSNTGELFF
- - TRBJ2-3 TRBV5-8 TGTGCCAGCAGCCCCTCCTTAGGTCCTGGCACTTTCACAGATACGCAGTATTTT CASSPSLGPGTFTDTQYF
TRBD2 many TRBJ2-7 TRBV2 TGTGCCAGCAAAAACCCTCTAGCGGGTTCCTACGAGCAGTACTTC CASKNPLAGSYEQYF
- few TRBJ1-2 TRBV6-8 TGTGCCAGCAGTGAATACAGGAACTATGGCTACACCTTC CASSEYRNYGYTF
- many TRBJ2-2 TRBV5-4 TGTGCCAGCAGCTTGGATCCTTTTGGAGAATACGGGGAGCTGTTTTTT CASSLDPFGEYGELFF
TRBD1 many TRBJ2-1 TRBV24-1 TGTGCCACCAGCCGCAATGACAGGGGTGAGCAGTTCTTC CATSRNDRGEQFF
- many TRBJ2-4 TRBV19 TGTGCCAGTAGTTCCCTTTGGCCTAAAAACATTCAGTACTTC CASSSLWPKNIQYF
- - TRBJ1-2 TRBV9 TGTGCCAGCAGCCCCGCGGGACCTGGGTATGGCTACACCTTC CASSPAGPGYGYTF
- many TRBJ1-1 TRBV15 TGTGCCACCAGCAGAGTCACAGAGAACACTGAAGCTTTCTTT CATSRVTENTEAFF
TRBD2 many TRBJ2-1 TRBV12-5 TGTGCTAGTGGTTTACTAGCGGGGGGGCCGGGGTACAATGAGCAGTTCTTC CASGLLAGGPGYNEQFF
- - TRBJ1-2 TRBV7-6 TGTGCCAGCAGCTTAGGGAGATTGGGGACGAGCTATGGCTACACCTTC CASSLGRLGTSYGYTF
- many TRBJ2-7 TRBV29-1 TGCAGCGTTGACGGGGGAGGATACGAGCAGTACTTC CSVDGGGYEQYF
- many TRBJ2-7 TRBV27 TGTGCCAGCAGTTTTCAGGCCCCCTCCTACGAGCAGTACTTC CASSFQAPSYEQYF
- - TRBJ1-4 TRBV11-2 TGTGCCAGCAGCTGGACGGCACTGGGTGAAAAACTGTTTTTT CASSWTALGEKLFF
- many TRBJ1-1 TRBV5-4 TGTGCCAGCAGCTCCGAGGGGACGAACACTGAAGCTTTCTTT CASSSEGTNTEAFF
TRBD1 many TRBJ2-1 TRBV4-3 TGCGCCAGCAGCCCATCAGGGACAGGGCACTACAATGAGCAGTTCTTC CASSPSGTGHYNEQFF
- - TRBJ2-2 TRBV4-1 TGCGCCAGCAGCCAATTTGGGACTTCGAACACCGGGGAGCTGTTTTTT CASSQFGTSNTGELFF
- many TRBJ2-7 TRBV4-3 TGCGCCAGCAGCCAAGATCTTGGCCAGATCTACGAGCAGTACTTC CASSQDLGQIYEQYF